Included here is one T cell receptor beta chain sequence, with context. Its antigen is unidentified. Germline CDR1 reads SGHVS; CDR2 reads FQNEAQ. This CDR3 region has 16 residues. Trimming took 2 bases from V and 0 from J, leaving 11 bases between them. The assay was immunoSEQ multiplex PCR, and TCRdb's table has in-frame clones only and misses some. The repertoire has tens of thousands of clones, around four fifths of them found once; the top ten carry about 0.45%. The sample comes from a study of T cell clones after liver transplantation. For the study at large: As an antigen-independent comparator, third-party-reactive TCRbeta sequences came from pre-transplant mixed lymphocyte reactions. HCV positivity affected three of eight recipients; the rest lacked autoimmune or viral indications. Study results and caveats: Post-transplant, graft-donor-reactive CD4 TCRbeta sequences in blood dropped significantly in most of the 8 subjects. Graft donor-reactive T cells may have migrated into the graft rather than being deleted.

The rearrangement uses TRBV7-8 and TRBJ2-1; D is possibly TRBD2 (5 bases). The sample consisted of CD4+ T cells from blood, taken approximately 3.5 years after liver transplant. The sequence derives from a human patient who received a liver transplant. Some T cells may arise from the graft donor. In DNA, the CDR3 is TGTGCCAGCAGCTTATTGAGGGAAAGCTCCTACAATGAGCAGTTCTTC. Protein sequence: CASSLLRESSYNEQFF.